These T cell receptor beta chains were read from a single sample in a study of T cell responses to AZD1222 COVID-19 vaccine. Only in-frame clones appear in the TCRdb table, and some are missing; sequencing was by immunoSEQ multiplex PCR. The profile shows over 150,000 clones, 90% of them singletons. Sequenced here: peripheral blood, sampled on day 0 of AZD1222 vaccination. The receptors stem from an adult in good health. CDR3s include the opening cysteine and the closing phenylalanine or tryptophan. A D gene is named only where the DNA matches it firmly. Clone size is not always given. Where it is, it says once, few, many or a class for expanded clones.

v_gene	j_gene	d_gene	abundance	CDR3aa	CDR3nt
TRBV18	TRBJ1-1	-	-	CASSASGRRTEAFF	TGTGCCAGCTCCGCATCAGGGAGGCGCACTGAAGCTTTCTTT
TRBV21-1	TRBJ1-5	-	few	CASSKGAAESNQPQHF	TGTGCCAGCAGCAAAGGGGCAGCAGAGAGCAATCAGCCCCAGCATTTT
TRBV6-2/TRBV6-3	TRBJ1-4	-	once	CASSTGNGGEKLFF	TGTGCCAGCAGTACAGGGAATGGAGGGGAAAAACTGTTTTTT
TRBV18	TRBJ1-2	TRBD1	-	CASSPGTGDNYGYTF	TGTGCCAGCTCACCAGGGACAGGGGATAACTATGGCTACACCTTC
TRBV7-7	TRBJ1-5	TRBD1	-	CASSFSTGTGARNSNQPQHF	TGTGCTAGCAGCTTCTCCACCGGGACAGGGGCTAGAAATAGCAATCAGCCCCAGCATTTT
TRBV19	TRBJ2-5	TRBD1	-	CASSPWDREGETQYF	TGTGCCAGTAGCCCCTGGGACAGGGAAGGAGAGACCCAGTACTTC
TRBV28	TRBJ1-3	TRBD1	-	CASSLKQGSGNTIYF	TGTGCCAGCAGCCTAAAACAGGGGTCTGGAAACACCATATATTTT
TRBV28	TRBJ2-7	-	-	CASIGQSLIYEQYF	TGTGCCAGCATTGGGCAGTCCTTGATATACGAGCAGTACTTC
TRBV19	TRBJ1-4	-	-	CAQWGRTSTNEKLFF	TGTGCCCAGTGGGGCCGAACCTCAACTAATGAAAAACTGTTTTTT
TRBV5-4	TRBJ2-1	-	-	CASSGTPLNEQFF	TGTGCCAGCAGCGGGACTCCTTTGAATGAGCAGTTCTTC
TRBV7-8	TRBJ2-7	TRBD2	-	CASSLAWTGRAGGVYEQYF	TGTGCCAGCAGCTTAGCTTGGACCGGCCGAGCGGGGGGAGTCTACGAGCAGTACTTC
TRBV2	TRBJ2-7	-	-	CASSVLRDNPYF	TGTGCCAGCAGTGTACTCCGGGACAATCCGTACTTC
TRBV7-2	TRBJ2-5	TRBD2	-	CASSLGLAVNQETQYF	TGTGCCAGCAGCTTAGGGCTAGCGGTAAACCAAGAGACCCAGTACTTC
TRBV7-8	TRBJ2-1	-	-	CASSIQGPYNEQFF	TGTGCCAGCAGCATACAGGGTCCCTACAATGAGCAGTTCTTC
TRBV4-3	TRBJ2-3	TRBD2	-	CASSPSLEGRETQYF	TGCGCCAGCAGCCCCTCCCTGGAGGGGAGGGAAACGCAGTATTTT
TRBV15	TRBJ1-2	TRBD1	-	CATSRDRGDYGYTF	TGTGCCACCAGCAGAGACAGGGGGGACTATGGCTACACCTTC
TRBV5-5	TRBJ2-7	-	once	CASSPYDRSFYEQYF	TGTGCCAGCAGCCCATACGACAGGTCATTCTACGAGCAGTACTTC
TRBV28	TRBJ1-5	TRBD1	-	CASRTGGLRNQPQHF	TGTGCCAGCAGAACAGGGGGCTTACGCAATCAGCCCCAGCATTTT
TRBV11-2	TRBJ2-7	-	-	CASSLAVKQYF	TGTGCCAGCAGCTTAGCCGTTAAGCAGTACTTC
TRBV4-2	TRBJ2-3	-	-	CASSRPEWTDTQYF	TGTGCCAGCAGCCGCCCGGAGTGGACAGATACGCAGTATTTT
TRBV28	TRBJ1-1	-	-	CASSLLRGVDEAFF	TGTGCCAGCAGTTTACTTCGGGGCGTCGATGAAGCTTTCTTT
TRBV2	TRBJ1-3	-	-	CASTLAHSETGNTIYF	TGTGCCAGCACCCTCGCTCACTCGGAAACTGGAAACACCATATATTTT
TRBV9	TRBJ1-2	TRBD1	-	CASSGQGAGGYTF	TGTGCCAGCAGCGGACAGGGGGCAGGAGGCTACACCTTC
TRBV27	TRBJ2-3	-	-	CASSFRDPSTDTQYF	TGTGCCAGCAGTTTCCGGGACCCTAGCACAGATACGCAGTATTTT
TRBV9	TRBJ2-6	-	-	CASSLISGANVLTF	TGTGCCAGCAGCTTAATCTCTGGGGCCAACGTCCTGACTTTC
TRBV11-2	TRBJ1-5	-	once	CASSLEGHFNQPQHF	TGTGCCAGCAGCTTAGAAGGACACTTTAATCAGCCCCAGCATTTT
TRBV7-9	TRBJ1-6	-	-	CASSLVQGGESPLHF	TGTGCCAGCAGCTTAGTACAGGGAGGAGAGTCACCCCTCCACTTT
TRBV2	TRBJ1-2	TRBD1	-	CARQGAADGYTF	TGTGCCAGACAGGGGGCGGCTGATGGCTACACCTTC
TRBV28	TRBJ1-5	-	-	CASNPPGPPNQPQHF	TGTGCCAGCAACCCCCCCGGGCCGCCCAATCAGCCCCAGCATTTT
TRBV24-1	TRBJ1-2	TRBD1	-	CATSDPGGARGYTF	TGTGCCACCAGTGATCCAGGGGGCGCGAGGGGCTACACCTTC
TRBV11-3	TRBJ1-3	TRBD1	-	CASSTTGQATGNTIYF	TGTGCCAGCAGCACCACGGGACAGGCCACTGGAAACACCATATATTTT
TRBV5-1	TRBJ1-5	-	-	CASSLAVGQPQHF	TGCGCCAGCAGCTTGGCTGTGGGCCAGCCCCAGCATTTT
TRBV6-5	TRBJ1-1	-	once	CASTFPREAFF	TGTGCCAGTACTTTCCCAAGGGAAGCTTTCTTT
TRBV3-1/TRBV3-2	TRBJ1-1	-	-	CASSQEGGPGDTEAFF	TGTGCCAGCAGCCAAGAAGGGGGACCCGGAGACACTGAAGCTTTCTTT
TRBV5-6	TRBJ1-4	TRBD1	-	CASSYRTGTTNEKLFF	TGTGCCAGCAGCTATCGGACAGGGACAACTAATGAAAAACTGTTTTTT
TRBV28	TRBJ1-5	-	-	CASSFSRDYQPQHF	TGTGCCAGCAGTTTTTCCCGGGACTATCAGCCCCAGCATTTT
TRBV2	TRBJ1-5	TRBD1	-	CASSFGQGNQPQHF	TGTGCCAGCAGCTTCGGACAGGGCAATCAGCCCCAGCATTTT
TRBV7-2	TRBJ2-7	TRBD2	-	CASSPSLAGASYEQYF	TGTGCCAGCAGCCCCTCACTAGCGGGGGCCTCCTACGAGCAGTACTTC
TRBV19	TRBJ1-1	-	-	CASSKAWKNTEAFF	TGTGCCAGTAGTAAGGCATGGAAGAACACTGAAGCTTTCTTT
TRBV2	TRBJ1-5	TRBD1	-	CASSGTRGIGQPQHF	TGTGCCAGCAGTGGCACCAGGGGGATAGGGCAGCCCCAGCATTTT
TRBV5-5	TRBJ1-5	-	-	CASSTGMGQPQHF	TGTGCCAGCTCCACAGGGATGGGTCAGCCCCAGCATTTT
TRBV30	TRBJ1-3	-	-	CAWSASGNTIYF	TGTGCCTGGAGTGCCAGCGGAAACACCATATATTTT
TRBV6-6	TRBJ1-1	-	-	CASSYSGYEAEAFF	TGTGCCAGCAGTTACTCAGGGTACGAGGCTGAAGCTTTCTTT
TRBV18	TRBJ1-4	-	-	CASSPERVSEKLFF	TGTGCCAGCTCACCTGAGCGCGTGAGTGAAAAACTGTTTTTT
TRBV19	TRBJ1-2	-	-	CASTLADSRGGYTF	TGTGCCAGTACTCTCGCCGACAGTAGAGGTGGCTACACCTTC
TRBV18	TRBJ2-1	-	-	CASSPFTQGHEQFF	TGTGCCAGCTCACCATTTACTCAGGGTCATGAGCAGTTCTTC
TRBV4-1	TRBJ1-3	-	-	CASSQGEAGPENTIYF	TGCGCCAGCAGCCAAGGTGAGGCAGGACCAGAAAACACCATATATTTT
TRBV29-1	TRBJ2-3	-	-	CSVEVRGTSTDTQYF	TGCAGCGTTGAAGTTCGGGGCACTAGCACAGATACGCAGTATTTT
TRBV28	TRBJ1-2	TRBD1	-	CASSLSGGAVDYGYTF	TGTGCCAGCAGTTTATCAGGGGGCGCTGTCGACTATGGCTACACCTTC
TRBV30	TRBJ2-7	-	-	CAWSSRTFYEQYF	TGTGCCTGGAGCTCGCGGACCTTCTACGAGCAGTACTTC
TRBV7-2	TRBJ1-2	-	-	CASSWRQLNYGYTF	TGTGCCAGCAGCTGGAGACAGCTTAACTATGGCTACACCTTC
TRBV9	TRBJ2-5	-	-	CASSSVGLETQYF	TGTGCCAGCAGCTCCGTTGGGTTGGAGACCCAGTACTTC
TRBV7-2	TRBJ1-6	-	-	CASSTQGRSPLHF	TGTGCCAGCAGCACACAAGGGCGTTCACCCCTCCACTTT
TRBV11-3	TRBJ2-5	-	few	CASSLDQGQETQYF	TGTGCCAGCAGCTTAGATCAGGGACAAGAGACCCAGTACTTC